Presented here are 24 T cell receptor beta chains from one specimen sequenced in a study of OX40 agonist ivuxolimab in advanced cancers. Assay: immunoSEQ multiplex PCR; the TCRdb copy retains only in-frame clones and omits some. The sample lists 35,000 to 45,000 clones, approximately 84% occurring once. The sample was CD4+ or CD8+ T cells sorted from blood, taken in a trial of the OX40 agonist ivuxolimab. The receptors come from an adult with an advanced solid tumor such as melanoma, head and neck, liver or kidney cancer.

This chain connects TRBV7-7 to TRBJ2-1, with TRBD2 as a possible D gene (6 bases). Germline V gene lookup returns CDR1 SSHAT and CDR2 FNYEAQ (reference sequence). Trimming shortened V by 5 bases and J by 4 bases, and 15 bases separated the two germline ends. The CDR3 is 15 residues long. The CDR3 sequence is CASSPRVAVYNEQFF. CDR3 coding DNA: TGTGCCAGCAGCCCTAGGGTAGCGGTATACAATGAGCAGTTCTTC.

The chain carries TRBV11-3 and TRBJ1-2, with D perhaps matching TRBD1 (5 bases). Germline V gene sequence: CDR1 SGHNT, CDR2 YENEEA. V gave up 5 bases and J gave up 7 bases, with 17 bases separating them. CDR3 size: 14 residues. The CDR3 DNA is TGTGCCAGCAGCCCCCGTGGAGGGGCAGGTGGCTACACCTTC. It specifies CASSPRGGAGGYTF.

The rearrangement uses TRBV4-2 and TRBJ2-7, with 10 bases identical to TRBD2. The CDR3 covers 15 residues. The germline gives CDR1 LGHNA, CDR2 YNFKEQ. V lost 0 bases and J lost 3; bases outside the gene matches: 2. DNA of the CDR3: TGTGCCAGCAGCCAAGAATCTAGCGGGGGCTACGAGCAGTACTTC. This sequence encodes CASSQESSGGYEQYF.

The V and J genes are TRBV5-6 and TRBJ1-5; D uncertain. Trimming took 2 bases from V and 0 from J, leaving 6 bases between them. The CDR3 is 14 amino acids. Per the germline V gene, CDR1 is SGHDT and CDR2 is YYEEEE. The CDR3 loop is CASSLMYSNQPQHF. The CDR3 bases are TGTGCCAGCAGCTTAATGTATAGCAATCAGCCCCAGCATTTT.

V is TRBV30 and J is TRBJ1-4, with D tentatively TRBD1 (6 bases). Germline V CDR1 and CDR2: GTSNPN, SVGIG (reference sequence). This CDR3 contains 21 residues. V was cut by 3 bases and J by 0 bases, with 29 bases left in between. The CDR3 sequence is CAWSVPGGRGLGAATNEKLFF. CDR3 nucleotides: TGTGCCTGGAGCGTCCCCGGGGGGCGAGGGCTTGGGGCTGCAACTAATGAAAAACTGTTTTTT. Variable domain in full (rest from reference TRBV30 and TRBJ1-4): SQTIHQWPATLVQPVGSPLSLECTVEGTSNPNLYWYRQAAGRGLQLLFYSVGIGQISSEVPQNLSASRPQDRQFILSSKKLLLSDSGFYLCAWSVPGGRGLGAATNEKLFFGSGTQLSVL.

CDR3 nucleotide sequence: TGTGCCGAGGGGCAGGGGGTTGGTTATTACAATGAGCAGTTCTTC. It encodes CAEGQGVGYYNEQFF. This chain uses TRBV5-4 with TRBJ2-1; 7 nucleotides line up with TRBD1. The CDR3 runs 15 residues. V shed 10 bases, J shed 4 bases, and the junction held 14 bases outside the gene matches. The germline V gene encodes CDR1 SGHNT and CDR2 YYREEE (reference sequence).

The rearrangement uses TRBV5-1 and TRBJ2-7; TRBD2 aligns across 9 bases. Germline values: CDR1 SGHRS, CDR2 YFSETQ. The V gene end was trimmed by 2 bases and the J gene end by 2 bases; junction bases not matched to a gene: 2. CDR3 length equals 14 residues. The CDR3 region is CASSFEREAYEQYF. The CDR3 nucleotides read TGCGCCAGCAGCTTCGAGCGGGAGGCCTACGAGCAGTACTTC.

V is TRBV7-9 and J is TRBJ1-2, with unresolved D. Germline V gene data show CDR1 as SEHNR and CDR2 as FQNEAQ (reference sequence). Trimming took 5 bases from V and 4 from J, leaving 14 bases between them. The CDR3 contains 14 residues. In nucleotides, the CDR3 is TGTGCCAGCAGCCTCTCTTACTCTTTCTATGGCTACACCTTC. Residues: CASSLSYSFYGYTF.

The CDR3 loop reads CASSPPRDLLTDTQYF. The CDR3 nucleotides are TGTGCCAGCAGCCCTCCCAGGGACCTCCTCACAGATACGCAGTATTTT. The rearrangement uses TRBV7-9 and TRBJ2-3; D possibly uses TRBD1 or TRBD2 (5 bases each). V was shortened by 5 bases and J by 2 bases, with 17 bases between the two germline ends. This CDR3 contains 16 residues. Germline loops: CDR1 SEHNR, CDR2 FQNEAQ (reference sequence).

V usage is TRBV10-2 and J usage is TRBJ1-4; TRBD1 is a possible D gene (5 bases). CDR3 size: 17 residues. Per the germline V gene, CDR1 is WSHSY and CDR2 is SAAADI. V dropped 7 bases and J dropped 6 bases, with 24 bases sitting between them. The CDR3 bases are TGCGCCAGCACGGCGGGGCGGTGGGTAAGGGCGGATGAAAAACTGTTTTTT. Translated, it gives CASTAGRWVRADEKLFF.

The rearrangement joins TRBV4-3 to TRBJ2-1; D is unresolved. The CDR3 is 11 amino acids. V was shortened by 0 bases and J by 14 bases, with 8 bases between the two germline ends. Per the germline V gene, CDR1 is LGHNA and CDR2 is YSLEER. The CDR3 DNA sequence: TGCGCCAGCAGCCAAGATGGGGAAAAGTTCTTC. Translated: CASSQDGEKFF.

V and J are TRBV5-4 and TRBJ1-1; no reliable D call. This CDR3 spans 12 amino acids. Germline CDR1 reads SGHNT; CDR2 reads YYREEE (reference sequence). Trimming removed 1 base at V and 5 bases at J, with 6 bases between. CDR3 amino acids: CASSLIGTEAFF. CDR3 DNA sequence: TGTGCCAGCAGCTTGATAGGGACTGAAGCTTTCTTT.

DNA for the CDR3: TGTGCCAGCAATCCAGGGAGCGGAAACAATGAGCAGTTCTTC. Protein sequence: CASNPGSGNNEQFF. The chain couples TRBV4-2 to TRBJ2-1, with D tentatively TRBD1 or TRBD2 (5 bases each). The length of the CDR3 is 14 residues. V was clipped by 7 bases and J by 5 bases, with 15 bases between them. The germline V gene encodes CDR1 LGHNA and CDR2 YNFKEQ.

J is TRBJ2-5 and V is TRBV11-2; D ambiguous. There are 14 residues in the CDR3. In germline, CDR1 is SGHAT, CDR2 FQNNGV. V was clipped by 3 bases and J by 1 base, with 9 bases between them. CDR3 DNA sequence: TGTGCCAGCAGCTTTTTTCGAATCCAAGAGACCCAGTACTTC. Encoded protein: CASSFFRIQETQYF.

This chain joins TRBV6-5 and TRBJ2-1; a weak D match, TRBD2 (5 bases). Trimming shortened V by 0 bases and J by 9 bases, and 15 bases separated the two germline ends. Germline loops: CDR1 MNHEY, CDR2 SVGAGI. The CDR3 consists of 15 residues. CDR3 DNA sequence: TGTGCCAGCAGTTACTCGATCGTCCGGGAAACTGAGCAGTTCTTC. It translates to CASSYSIVRETEQFF.

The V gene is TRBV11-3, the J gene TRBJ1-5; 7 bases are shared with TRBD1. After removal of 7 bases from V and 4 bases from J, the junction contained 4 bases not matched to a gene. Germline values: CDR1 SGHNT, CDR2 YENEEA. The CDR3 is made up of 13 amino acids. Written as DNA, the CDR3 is TGTGCCAGCACTAAGGGACAGAATCAGCCCCAGCATTTT. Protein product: CASTKGQNQPQHF. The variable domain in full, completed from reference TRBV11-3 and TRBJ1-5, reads EAGVVQSPRYKIIEKKQPVAFWCNPISGHNTLYWYLQNLGQGPELLIRYENEEAVDDSQLPKDRFSAERLKGVDSTLKIQPAELGDSAVYLCASTKGQNQPQHFGDGTRLSIL.

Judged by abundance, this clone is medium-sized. The CDR3 DNA reads as TGTGCCAGCAGCTTAGTGGCGACAGGGGGCGACGAGCAGTACTTC. This sequence encodes CASSLVATGGDEQYF. The chain links TRBV11-3 to TRBJ2-7; 10 bases align to TRBD1. J was trimmed by 5 bases and V by 1 base; bases with no gene match: 5. This CDR3 has 15 amino acids. Germline V gene sequence: CDR1 SGHNT, CDR2 YENEEA.

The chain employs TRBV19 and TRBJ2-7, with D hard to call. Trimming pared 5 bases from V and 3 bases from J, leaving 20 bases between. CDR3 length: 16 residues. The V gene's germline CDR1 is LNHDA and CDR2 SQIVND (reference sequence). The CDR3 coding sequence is TGTGCCAGTAGTCCTTCTGAGACCGGACCGGACTACGAGCAGTACTTC. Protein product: CASSPSETGPDYEQYF.

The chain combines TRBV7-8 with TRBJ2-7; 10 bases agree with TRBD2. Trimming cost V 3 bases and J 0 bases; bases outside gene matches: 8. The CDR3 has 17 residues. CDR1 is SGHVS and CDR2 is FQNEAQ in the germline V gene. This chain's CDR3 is CASSFYPLAGDSYEQYF. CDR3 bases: TGTGCCAGCAGCTTCTACCCTCTAGCGGGAGACTCCTACGAGCAGTACTTC. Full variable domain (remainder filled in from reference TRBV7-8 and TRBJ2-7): GAGVSQSPRYKVAKRGQDVALRCDPISGHVSLFWYQQALGQGPEFLTYFQNEAQLDKSGLPSDRFFAERPEGSVSTLKIQRTQQEDSAVYLCASSFYPLAGDSYEQYFGPGTRLTVT.

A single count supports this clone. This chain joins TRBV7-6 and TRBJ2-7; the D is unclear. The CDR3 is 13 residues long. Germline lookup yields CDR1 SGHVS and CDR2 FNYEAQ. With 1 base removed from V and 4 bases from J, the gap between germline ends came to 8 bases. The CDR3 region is CASSLDSGYEQYF. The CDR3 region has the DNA TGTGCCAGCAGCTTAGATTCCGGGTACGAGCAGTACTTC.

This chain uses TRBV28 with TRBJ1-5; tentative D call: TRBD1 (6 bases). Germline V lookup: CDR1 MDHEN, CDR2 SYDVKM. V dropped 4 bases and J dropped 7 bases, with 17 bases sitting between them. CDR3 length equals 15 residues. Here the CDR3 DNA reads TGTGCCAGCAGTTACGTCACAGGGAGCCACCAGCCCCAGCATTTT. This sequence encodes CASSYVTGSHQPQHF.

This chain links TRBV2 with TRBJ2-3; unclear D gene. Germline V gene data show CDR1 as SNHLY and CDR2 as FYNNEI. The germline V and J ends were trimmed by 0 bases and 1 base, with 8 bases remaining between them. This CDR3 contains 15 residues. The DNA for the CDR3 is TGTGCCAGCAGTGAAGCGGACGGCGGCACAGATACGCAGTATTTT. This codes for CASSEADGGTDTQYF.

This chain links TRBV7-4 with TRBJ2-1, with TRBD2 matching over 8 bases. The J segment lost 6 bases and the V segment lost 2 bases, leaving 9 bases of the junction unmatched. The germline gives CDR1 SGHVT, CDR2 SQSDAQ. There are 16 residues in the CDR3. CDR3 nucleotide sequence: TGTGCCAGCAGCTTAAGGGGACTAGATTCTTGCAATGAGCAGTTCTTC. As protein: CASSLRGLDSCNEQFF.

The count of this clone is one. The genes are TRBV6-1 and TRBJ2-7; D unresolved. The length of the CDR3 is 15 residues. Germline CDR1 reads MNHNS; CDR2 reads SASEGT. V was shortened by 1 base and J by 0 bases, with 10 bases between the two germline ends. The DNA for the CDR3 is TGTGCCAGCAGTGAAGGGTTGGGGATCTCCTACGAGCAGTACTTC. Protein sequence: CASSEGLGISYEQYF.